This T cell receptor (beta chain) is drawn from a study of cytomegalovirus exposure and HLA in healthy donors. V was trimmed by 3 bases and J by 1 base, leaving 11 bases between them. Germline V lookup: CDR1 SGHTA, CDR2 FQGNSA. The length of the CDR3 is 15 residues. Broader study findings: Looking again later, the authors saw that most CMV-associated TCR beta chains seemed HLA-restricted. Researchers reported in a later analysis that a missense DCLRE1C variant was tied to TCR beta V- and J-gene trimming.

The study ran its PCR with 60 Vbeta and 13 Jbeta primers. The method was immunoSEQ multiplex PCR; TCRdb's version includes in-frame clones alone and lacks a portion of them. The sample contains some 100,000 clones, approximately 74% of which appear only once. On this clone itself: The antigen is undetermined.

This rearrangement joins TRBV7-2 to TRBJ2-3; D is perhaps TRBD1 (6 bases). This clonotype was sampled from a middle-aged woman in good health and CMV-seronegative. The sample comprised PBMCs. This chain's CDR3 is CASSFGGPGTDTQYF. CDR3 nucleotides: TGTGCCAGCAGCTTTGGGGGCCCGGGCACAGATACGCAGTATTTT.